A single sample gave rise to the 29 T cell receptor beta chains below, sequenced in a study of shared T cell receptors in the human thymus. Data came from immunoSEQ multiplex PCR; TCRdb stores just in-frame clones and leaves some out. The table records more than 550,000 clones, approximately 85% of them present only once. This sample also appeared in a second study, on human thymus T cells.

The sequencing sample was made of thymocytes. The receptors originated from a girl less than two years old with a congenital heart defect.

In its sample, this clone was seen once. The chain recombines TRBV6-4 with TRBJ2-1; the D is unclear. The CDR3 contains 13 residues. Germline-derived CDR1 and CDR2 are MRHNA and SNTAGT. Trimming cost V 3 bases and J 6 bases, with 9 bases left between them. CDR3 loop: CASSETVGNEQFF. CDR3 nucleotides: TGTGCCAGCAGTGAAACAGTTGGCAATGAGCAGTTCTTC.

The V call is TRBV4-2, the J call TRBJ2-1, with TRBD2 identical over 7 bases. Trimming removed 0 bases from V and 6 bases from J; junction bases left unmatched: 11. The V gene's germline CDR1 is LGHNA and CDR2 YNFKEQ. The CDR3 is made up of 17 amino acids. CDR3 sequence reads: CASSQDRSSGVLNEQFF. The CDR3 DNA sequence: TGTGCCAGCAGCCAAGATCGGTCCAGCGGGGTTCTCAATGAGCAGTTCTTC.

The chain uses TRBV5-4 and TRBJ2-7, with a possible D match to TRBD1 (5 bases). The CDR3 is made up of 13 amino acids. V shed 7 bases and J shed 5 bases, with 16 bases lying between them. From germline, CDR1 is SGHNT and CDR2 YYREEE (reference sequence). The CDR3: CASSTQGFNEQYF. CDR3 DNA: TGTGCCAGCTCTACTCAGGGCTTCAACGAGCAGTACTTC.

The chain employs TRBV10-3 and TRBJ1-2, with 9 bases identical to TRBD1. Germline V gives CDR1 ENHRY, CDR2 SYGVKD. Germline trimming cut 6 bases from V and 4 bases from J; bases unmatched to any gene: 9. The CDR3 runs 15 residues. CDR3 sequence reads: CAISPWGQGAYGYTF. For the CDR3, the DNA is TGTGCCATCAGCCCATGGGGACAGGGCGCCTATGGCTACACCTTC.

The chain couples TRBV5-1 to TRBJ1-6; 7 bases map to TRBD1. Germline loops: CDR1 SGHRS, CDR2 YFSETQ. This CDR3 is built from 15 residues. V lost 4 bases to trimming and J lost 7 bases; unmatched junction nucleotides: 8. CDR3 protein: CASSVRQGRNSPLHF. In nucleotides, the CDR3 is TGCGCCAGCAGCGTTCGACAGGGCAGGAATTCACCCCTCCACTTT.

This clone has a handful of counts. DNA of the CDR3: TGCGCCAGCAGCCAAGATCCACAGACGGGGTTCTCACCCCTCCACTTT. It codes for CASSQDPQTGFSPLHF. The chain combines TRBV4-3 with TRBJ1-6; no clear D gene. V was pared by 0 bases and J by 10 bases, with 16 bases between. CDR3 length: 16 residues. Germline assignment: CDR1 LGHNA and CDR2 YSLEER.

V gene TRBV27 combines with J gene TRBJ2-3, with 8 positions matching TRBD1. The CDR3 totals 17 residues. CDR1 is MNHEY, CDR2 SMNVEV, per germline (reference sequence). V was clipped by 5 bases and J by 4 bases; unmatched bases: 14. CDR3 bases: TGTGCCAGCAGTCCACCTCACAGACAGGGGTGGGCAGATACGCAGTATTTT. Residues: CASSPPHRQGWADTQYF.

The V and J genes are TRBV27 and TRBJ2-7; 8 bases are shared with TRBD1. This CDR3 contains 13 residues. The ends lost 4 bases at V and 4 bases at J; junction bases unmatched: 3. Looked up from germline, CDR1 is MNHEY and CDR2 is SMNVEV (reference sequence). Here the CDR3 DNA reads TGTGCCAGCAGTTCCGGGACAGGATACGAGCAGTACTTC. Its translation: CASSSGTGYEQYF.

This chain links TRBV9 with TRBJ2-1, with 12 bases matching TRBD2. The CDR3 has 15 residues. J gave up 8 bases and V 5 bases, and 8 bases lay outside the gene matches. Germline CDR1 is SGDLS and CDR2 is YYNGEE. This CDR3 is CASSASGGALHEQFF. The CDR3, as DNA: TGTGCCAGCAGTGCTAGCGGGGGGGCCCTGCATGAGCAGTTCTTC.

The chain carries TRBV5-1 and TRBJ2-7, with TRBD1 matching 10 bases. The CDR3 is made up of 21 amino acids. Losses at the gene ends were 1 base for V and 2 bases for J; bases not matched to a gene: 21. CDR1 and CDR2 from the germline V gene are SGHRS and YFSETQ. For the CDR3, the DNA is TGCGCCAGCAGCTTGTACCCACCAGACCGGGACAGGGGATCGAACCCCTACGAGCAGTACTTC. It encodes CASSLYPPDRDRGSNPYEQYF.

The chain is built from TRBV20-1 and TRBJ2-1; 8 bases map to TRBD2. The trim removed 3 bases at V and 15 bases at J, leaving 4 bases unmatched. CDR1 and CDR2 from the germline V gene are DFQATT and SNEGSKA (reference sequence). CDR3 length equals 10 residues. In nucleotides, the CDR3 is TGCAGTGCTAGCGGGGGGGTTCGGTTCTTC. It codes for CSASGGVRFF.

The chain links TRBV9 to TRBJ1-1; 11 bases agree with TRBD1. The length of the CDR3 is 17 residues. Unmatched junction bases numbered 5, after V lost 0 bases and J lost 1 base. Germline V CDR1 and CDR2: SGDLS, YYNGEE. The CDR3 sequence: CASSVAGTGGTNTEAFF. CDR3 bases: TGTGCCAGCAGCGTAGCTGGGACAGGGGGGACGAACACTGAAGCTTTCTTT.

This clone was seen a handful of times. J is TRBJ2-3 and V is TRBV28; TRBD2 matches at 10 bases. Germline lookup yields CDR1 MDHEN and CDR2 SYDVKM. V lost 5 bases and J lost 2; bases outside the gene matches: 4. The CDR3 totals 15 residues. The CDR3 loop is CASSPLAGVTDTQYF. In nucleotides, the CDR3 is TGTGCCAGCAGTCCCCTAGCGGGGGTCACAGATACGCAGTATTTT.

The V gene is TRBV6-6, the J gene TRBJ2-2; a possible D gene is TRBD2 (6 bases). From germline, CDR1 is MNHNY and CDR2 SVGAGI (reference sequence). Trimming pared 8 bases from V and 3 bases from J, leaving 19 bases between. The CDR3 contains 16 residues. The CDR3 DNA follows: TGTGCCAGCGCCCTCAGGGTCCGGAGGGACACCGGGGAGCTGTTTTTT. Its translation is CASALRVRRDTGELFF.

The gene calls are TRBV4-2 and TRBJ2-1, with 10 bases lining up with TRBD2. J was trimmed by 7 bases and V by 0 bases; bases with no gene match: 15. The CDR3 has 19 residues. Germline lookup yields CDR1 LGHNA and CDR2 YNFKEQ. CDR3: CASSQEGVPAGGLRNEQFF. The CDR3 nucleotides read TGTGCCAGCAGCCAAGAAGGTGTACCAGCGGGGGGGCTGAGGAATGAGCAGTTCTTC.

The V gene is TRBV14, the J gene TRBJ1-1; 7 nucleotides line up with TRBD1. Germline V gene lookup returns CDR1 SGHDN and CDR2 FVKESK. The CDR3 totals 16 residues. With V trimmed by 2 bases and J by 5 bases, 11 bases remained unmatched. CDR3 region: CASSQPRGGPLTEAFF. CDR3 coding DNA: TGTGCCAGCAGCCAACCACGAGGGGGCCCTCTGACTGAAGCTTTCTTT.

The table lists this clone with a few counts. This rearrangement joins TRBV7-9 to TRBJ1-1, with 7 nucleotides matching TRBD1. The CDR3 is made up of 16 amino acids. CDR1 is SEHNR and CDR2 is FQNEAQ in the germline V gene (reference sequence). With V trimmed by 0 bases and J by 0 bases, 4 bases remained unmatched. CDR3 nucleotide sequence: TGTGCCAGCAGCTTAGCCTTACAGGGGTTGAACACTGAAGCTTTCTTT. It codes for CASSLALQGLNTEAFF.

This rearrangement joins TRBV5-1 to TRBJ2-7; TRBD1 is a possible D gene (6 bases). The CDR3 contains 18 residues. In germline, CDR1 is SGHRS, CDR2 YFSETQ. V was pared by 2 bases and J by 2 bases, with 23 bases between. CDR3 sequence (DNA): TGCGCCAGCAGCTTTCCGGGCTGGGACGGACAGATGACCTACGAGCAGTACTTC. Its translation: CASSFPGWDGQMTYEQYF.

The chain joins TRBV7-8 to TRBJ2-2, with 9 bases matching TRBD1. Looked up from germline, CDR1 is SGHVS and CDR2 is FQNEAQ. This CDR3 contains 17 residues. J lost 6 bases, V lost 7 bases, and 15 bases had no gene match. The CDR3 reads CASIHLGGQGKSGELFF. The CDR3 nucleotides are TGTGCCAGCATCCACCTCGGAGGACAGGGGAAATCCGGGGAGCTGTTTTTT.

DNA for the CDR3: TGTGCCAGCAGCTTCAACAGGAACACCGGGGAGCTGTTTTTT. This gives the protein CASSFNRNTGELFF. The chain employs TRBV5-8 and TRBJ2-2, with D uncertain. This CDR3 has 14 amino acids. V was shortened by 2 bases and J by 1 base, with 6 bases between the two germline ends. Germline V gene sequence: CDR1 SGHTS, CDR2 YDEGEE. Looking up the rest from reference TRBV5-8 and TRBJ2-2 gives the full variable domain: EAGVTQSPTHLIKTRGQQATLRCSPISGHTSVYWYQQALGLGLQFLLWYDEGEERNRGNFPPRFSGRQFPNYSSELNVNALELEDSALYLCASSFNRNTGELFFGEGSRLTVL.

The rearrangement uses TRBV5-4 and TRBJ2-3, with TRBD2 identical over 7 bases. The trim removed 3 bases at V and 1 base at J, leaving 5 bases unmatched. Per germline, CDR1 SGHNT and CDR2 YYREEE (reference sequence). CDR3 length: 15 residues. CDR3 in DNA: TGTGCCAGCAGCTCCCATCGGGGGGGCACAGATACGCAGTATTTT. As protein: CASSSHRGGTDTQYF.

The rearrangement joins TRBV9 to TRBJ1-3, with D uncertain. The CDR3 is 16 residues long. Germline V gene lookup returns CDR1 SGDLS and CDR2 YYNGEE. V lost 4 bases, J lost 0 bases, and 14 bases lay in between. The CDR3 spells CASSQTWEVSGNTIYF. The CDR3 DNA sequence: TGTGCCAGCAGCCAAACGTGGGAGGTCTCTGGAAACACCATATATTTT.

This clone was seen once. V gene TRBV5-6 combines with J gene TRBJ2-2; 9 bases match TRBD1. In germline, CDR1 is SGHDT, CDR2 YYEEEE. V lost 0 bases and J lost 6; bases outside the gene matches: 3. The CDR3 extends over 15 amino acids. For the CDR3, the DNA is TGTGCCAGCAGCTTGGGGACAGGGGTGTCCGGGGAGCTGTTTTTT. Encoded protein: CASSLGTGVSGELFF.

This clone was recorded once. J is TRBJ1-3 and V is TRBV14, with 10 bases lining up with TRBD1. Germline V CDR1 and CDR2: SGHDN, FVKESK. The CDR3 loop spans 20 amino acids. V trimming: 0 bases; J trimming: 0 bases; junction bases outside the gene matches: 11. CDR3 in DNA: TGTGCCAGCAGCCAAGAAGAACATCCCCGGGACAGGGGCTCTGGAAACACCATATATTTT. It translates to CASSQEEHPRDRGSGNTIYF.

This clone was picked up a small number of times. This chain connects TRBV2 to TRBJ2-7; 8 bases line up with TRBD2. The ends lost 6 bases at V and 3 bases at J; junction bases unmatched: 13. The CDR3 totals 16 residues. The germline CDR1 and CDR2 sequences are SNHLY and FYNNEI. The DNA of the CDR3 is TGTGCCAGCAGGGGTGGACTAGCCCTACGCTACTACGAGCAGTACTTC. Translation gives CASRGGLALRYYEQYF.

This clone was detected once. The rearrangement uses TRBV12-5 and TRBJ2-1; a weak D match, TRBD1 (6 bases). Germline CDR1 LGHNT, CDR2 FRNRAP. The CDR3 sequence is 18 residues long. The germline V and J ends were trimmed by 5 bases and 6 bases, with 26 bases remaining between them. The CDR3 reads CASGPSNPLAGAANEQFF. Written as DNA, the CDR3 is TGTGCTAGTGGTCCCTCTAACCCTTTAGCAGGGGCGGCCAATGAGCAGTTCTTC.

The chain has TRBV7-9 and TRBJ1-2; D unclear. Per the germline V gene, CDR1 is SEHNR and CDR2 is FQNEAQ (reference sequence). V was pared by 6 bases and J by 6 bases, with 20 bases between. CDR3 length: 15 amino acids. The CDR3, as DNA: TGTGCCAGCAGACAGACGATGGAGGATGGGGATGGCTACACCTTC. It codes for CASRQTMEDGDGYTF.

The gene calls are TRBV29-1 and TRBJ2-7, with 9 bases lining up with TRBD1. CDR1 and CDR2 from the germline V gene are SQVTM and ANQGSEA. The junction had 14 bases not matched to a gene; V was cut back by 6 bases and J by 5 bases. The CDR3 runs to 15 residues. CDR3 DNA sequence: TGCAGCGTCTGGACAGGGGCTCCTATTAAAGACGAGCAGTACTTC. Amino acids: CSVWTGAPIKDEQYF.

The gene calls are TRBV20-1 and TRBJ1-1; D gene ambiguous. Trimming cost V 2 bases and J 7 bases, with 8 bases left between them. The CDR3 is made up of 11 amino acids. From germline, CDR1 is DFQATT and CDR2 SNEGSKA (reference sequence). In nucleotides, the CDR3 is TGCAGTGCTAGACCCTATGTTGAAGCTTTCTTT. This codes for CSARPYVEAFF.